These T cell receptor beta chains were read from a single sample in a study of CXCR3 chemokines and chemotherapy response in bladder cancer. MiXCR, applied by TCRdb to the PCR reads, yields one record per CDR3 protein. The profile shows 8,000 to 10,000 distinct CDR3 sequences, 23% of them singletons. Sampling was performed from a patient whose treatment included neoadjuvant chemotherapy. All receptors derive from a human donor with bladder cancer that did not respond to neoadjuvant chemotherapy. Both conserved end residues are part of each CDR3. D genes are given only for firm matches. Not all rows give a size; the values are once, few, many and, for expanded clones, a class.

clone_size: medium-sized
v_call: TRBV11-1
d_call: -
j_call: TRBJ1-6
cdr3_aa: CASSLENSPLHF
cdr3_nt: TGTGCCAGCAGCCTGGAAAATTCACCCCTCCACTTT

clone_size: -
v_call: TRBV6-2/TRBV6-3
d_call: -
j_call: TRBJ1-2
cdr3_aa: CASSPGEGANYGYTF
cdr3_nt: TGTGCCAGCAGTCCCGGTGAGGGGGCTAACTATGGCTACACCTTC

clone_size: medium-sized
v_call: TRBV7-2
d_call: -
j_call: TRBJ2-7
cdr3_aa: CASSKGVSAYEQYF
cdr3_nt: TGTGCCAGCAGCAAAGGGGTTTCTGCCTACGAGCAGTACTTC

clone_size: once
v_call: TRBV7-9
d_call: TRBD2
j_call: TRBJ2-1
cdr3_aa: CASSGLAGVYNEQFF
cdr3_nt: TGTGCCAGCAGCGGACTAGCGGGGGTTTACAATGAGCAGTTCTTC

clone_size: many
v_call: TRBV19
d_call: -
j_call: TRBJ2-5
cdr3_aa: CASSPGEETQYF
cdr3_nt: TGTGCCAGTAGCCCGGGGGAAGAGACCCAGTACTTC

clone_size: medium-sized
v_call: TRBV6-2/TRBV6-3
d_call: -
j_call: TRBJ1-6
cdr3_aa: CASRRAGHSNSPLHF
cdr3_nt: TGTGCCAGCAGACGAGCGGGACACTCCAATTCACCCCTCCACTTT

clone_size: -
v_call: TRBV29-1
d_call: -
j_call: TRBJ2-5
cdr3_aa: CSGGGGAGRETQYF
cdr3_nt: TGCAGCGGGGGTGGAGGGGCAGGGAGAGAGACCCAGTACTTC

clone_size: many
v_call: TRBV7-2
d_call: TRBD1
j_call: TRBJ1-3
cdr3_aa: CASSWGQGGSGNTIYF
cdr3_nt: TGTGCCAGCAGCTGGGGACAGGGGGGCTCTGGAAACACCATATATTTT

clone_size: medium-sized
v_call: TRBV28
d_call: -
j_call: TRBJ1-3
cdr3_aa: CASNRRGYSGNTIYF
cdr3_nt: TGTGCCAGCAACCGCAGAGGATACTCTGGAAACACCATATATTTT

clone_size: many
v_call: TRBV12-3/TRBV12-4
d_call: TRBD1
j_call: TRBJ1-2
cdr3_aa: CASSPPGQGYGYTF
cdr3_nt: TGTGCCAGCAGTCCCCCGGGACAGGGCTATGGCTACACCTTC

clone_size: medium-sized
v_call: TRBV19
d_call: TRBD1
j_call: TRBJ2-1
cdr3_aa: CASSLETGWYNEQFF
cdr3_nt: TGTGCCAGTAGCCTCGAGACAGGGTGGTACAATGAGCAGTTCTTC

clone_size: -
v_call: TRBV6-2/TRBV6-3
d_call: -
j_call: TRBJ2-1
cdr3_aa: CASSLSGPGDNEQFF
cdr3_nt: TGTGCCAGCAGTTTAAGCGGGCCCGGGGACAATGAGCAGTTCTTC

clone_size: many
v_call: TRBV7-2
d_call: -
j_call: TRBJ2-1
cdr3_aa: CASSLGNAGTHQFF
cdr3_nt: TGTGCCAGCAGCTTAGGGAACGCCGGGACGCACCAGTTCTTC

clone_size: many
v_call: TRBV5-6
d_call: TRBD1
j_call: TRBJ2-6
cdr3_aa: CASSRQGTGANVLTF
cdr3_nt: TGTGCCAGCAGCCGACAGGGAACTGGGGCCAACGTCCTGACTTTC

clone_size: -
v_call: TRBV20-1
d_call: TRBD2
j_call: TRBJ2-7
cdr3_aa: CSAEGRGDPYEQYF
cdr3_nt: TGCAGTGCGGAGGGGCGGGGGGACCCCTACGAGCAGTACTTC

clone_size: many
v_call: TRBV20-1
d_call: -
j_call: TRBJ1-1
cdr3_aa: CSARPEAFF
cdr3_nt: TGCAGTGCTAGGCCCGAAGCTTTCTTT

clone_size: many
v_call: TRBV7-9
d_call: -
j_call: TRBJ1-4
cdr3_aa: CASSLRASNEKLFF
cdr3_nt: TGTGCCAGCAGCTTGCGGGCCTCGAATGAAAAACTGTTTTTT

clone_size: few
v_call: TRBV28
d_call: -
j_call: TRBJ1-2
cdr3_aa: CASSSRDGVDGYTF
cdr3_nt: TGTGCCAGCAGTTCGAGAGACGGGGTAGATGGCTACACCTTC

clone_size: -
v_call: TRBV28
d_call: -
j_call: TRBJ1-1
cdr3_aa: CASSYKRRAFF
cdr3_nt: TGTGCCAGCAGTTACAAAAGGAGAGCTTTCTTT

clone_size: -
v_call: TRBV20-1
d_call: -
j_call: TRBJ2-5
cdr3_aa: CSARVETQYF
cdr3_nt: TGCAGTGCTAGAGTGGAGACCCAGTACTTC

clone_size: -
v_call: TRBV6-2/TRBV6-3
d_call: TRBD1
j_call: TRBJ1-1
cdr3_aa: CASSRTGGYVAEAFF
cdr3_nt: TGTGCCAGCAGTCGTACAGGGGGATATGTCGCTGAAGCTTTCTTT

clone_size: many
v_call: TRBV12-3/TRBV12-4
d_call: TRBD2
j_call: TRBJ2-1
cdr3_aa: CASSGPAGGEQFF
cdr3_nt: TGTGCCAGCAGTGGCCCGGCGGGAGGCGAGCAGTTCTTC

clone_size: many
v_call: TRBV7-9
d_call: TRBD1
j_call: TRBJ1-4
cdr3_aa: CASSSRGGQGTEKLFF
cdr3_nt: TGTGCCAGCAGCTCCCGGGGGGGACAGGGGACTGAAAAACTGTTTTTT

clone_size: many
v_call: TRBV7-9
d_call: TRBD2
j_call: TRBJ2-7
cdr3_aa: CASSRGTSGGSYEQYF
cdr3_nt: TGTGCCAGCAGTCGTGGGACTAGCGGGGGCTCCTACGAGCAGTACTTC

clone_size: medium-sized
v_call: TRBV28
d_call: -
j_call: TRBJ2-2
cdr3_aa: CASSPLTGYTGELFF
cdr3_nt: TGTGCCAGCAGTCCACTAACAGGGTACACCGGGGAGCTGTTTTTT

clone_size: -
v_call: TRBV10-3
d_call: TRBD2
j_call: TRBJ2-7
cdr3_aa: CAISASSGTSGGRYEQYF
cdr3_nt: TGTGCCATCAGTGCCTCATCCGGGACTAGCGGGGGACGTTACGAGCAGTACTTC

clone_size: medium-sized
v_call: TRBV28
d_call: TRBD1
j_call: TRBJ2-1
cdr3_aa: CASSPARDRGHEQFF
cdr3_nt: TGTGCCAGCAGTCCCGCCCGGGACAGGGGGCATGAGCAGTTCTTC

clone_size: many
v_call: TRBV11-2
d_call: -
j_call: TRBJ2-5
cdr3_aa: CASRIRPGETQYF
cdr3_nt: TGTGCCAGCAGGATACGGCCCGGAGAGACCCAGTACTTC

clone_size: many
v_call: TRBV6-5
d_call: -
j_call: TRBJ1-1
cdr3_aa: CASRRSGQNTEAFF
cdr3_nt: TGTGCCAGCAGACGATCGGGACAGAACACTGAAGCTTTCTTT

clone_size: medium-sized
v_call: TRBV19
d_call: -
j_call: TRBJ1-3
cdr3_aa: CAHSPGNTIYF
cdr3_nt: TGTGCCCATTCACCGGGAAACACCATATATTTT

clone_size: many
v_call: TRBV20-1
d_call: TRBD2
j_call: TRBJ2-3
cdr3_aa: CSAGGRTSGGAPTDTQYF
cdr3_nt: TGCAGTGCAGGGGGGAGGACTAGCGGGGGGGCGCCCACAGATACGCAGTATTTT

clone_size: many
v_call: TRBV6-5
d_call: TRBD2
j_call: TRBJ2-7
cdr3_aa: CASTTGSGGVYEQYF
cdr3_nt: TGTGCCAGCACTACGGGTAGCGGGGGTGTTTACGAGCAGTACTTC

clone_size: many
v_call: TRBV20-1
d_call: -
j_call: TRBJ2-7
cdr3_aa: CSAGGQLRYEQYF
cdr3_nt: TGCAGTGCCGGCGGACAGCTACGTTACGAGCAGTACTTC

clone_size: medium-sized
v_call: TRBV18
d_call: -
j_call: TRBJ1-1
cdr3_aa: CASSTGRGNTEAFF
cdr3_nt: TGTGCCAGCTCAACCGGTCGGGGTAACACTGAAGCTTTCTTT

clone_size: many
v_call: TRBV6-5
d_call: TRBD1
j_call: TRBJ2-3
cdr3_aa: CASSERGTGADTQYF
cdr3_nt: TGTGCCAGCAGTGAGCGTGGGACAGGGGCCGATACGCAGTATTTT

clone_size: few
v_call: TRBV2
d_call: -
j_call: TRBJ1-1
cdr3_aa: CASSDGRSAEAFF
cdr3_nt: TGTGCCAGCAGTGACGGTAGGTCAGCTGAAGCTTTCTTT

clone_size: many
v_call: TRBV7-2
d_call: TRBD2
j_call: TRBJ2-5
cdr3_aa: CASSLVSSGGWETQYF
cdr3_nt: TGTGCCAGCAGCTTAGTTTCTAGCGGGGGATGGGAGACCCAGTACTTC

clone_size: -
v_call: TRBV20-1
d_call: -
j_call: TRBJ2-1
cdr3_aa: CSAKTDNEQFF
cdr3_nt: TGCAGTGCTAAGACTGACAATGAGCAGTTCTTC

clone_size: many
v_call: TRBV9
d_call: TRBD1
j_call: TRBJ1-2
cdr3_aa: CASSSGGTGQYGYTF
cdr3_nt: TGTGCCAGCAGCTCAGGGGGGACAGGGCAGTATGGCTACACCTTC

clone_size: many
v_call: TRBV19
d_call: TRBD1
j_call: TRBJ2-7
cdr3_aa: CASSMPGQGYEQYF
cdr3_nt: TGTGCCAGTAGTATGCCGGGACAGGGTTACGAGCAGTACTTC

clone_size: medium-sized
v_call: TRBV5-6
d_call: -
j_call: TRBJ1-2
cdr3_aa: CASSFSLEVPGYGYTF
cdr3_nt: TGTGCCAGCAGCTTTTCCCTTGAGGTCCCGGGGTATGGCTACACCTTC

clone_size: many
v_call: TRBV20-1
d_call: -
j_call: TRBJ1-1
cdr3_aa: CSAGEVAPSEAFF
cdr3_nt: TGCAGTGCCGGGGAGGTGGCGCCCTCTGAAGCTTTCTTT

clone_size: many
v_call: TRBV12-3/TRBV12-4
d_call: -
j_call: TRBJ2-1
cdr3_aa: CASSPPPRVHNEQFF
cdr3_nt: TGTGCCAGCAGTCCCCCCCCGCGGGTACACAATGAGCAGTTCTTC

clone_size: many
v_call: TRBV29-1
d_call: -
j_call: TRBJ1-1
cdr3_aa: CSGDWGSGDTEAFF
cdr3_nt: TGCAGCGGGGACTGGGGGTCGGGGGACACTGAAGCTTTCTTT

clone_size: -
v_call: TRBV19
d_call: -
j_call: TRBJ2-2
cdr3_aa: CASSKAGGAPGELFF
cdr3_nt: TGTGCCAGTAGTAAGGCAGGGGGGGCCCCCGGGGAGCTGTTTTTT

clone_size: -
v_call: TRBV6-2/TRBV6-3
d_call: -
j_call: TRBJ2-3
cdr3_aa: CASSFQGRGDGYTFGSGTTDTQYF
cdr3_nt: -

clone_size: -
v_call: TRBV6-1
d_call: -
j_call: TRBJ1-1
cdr3_aa: CALLRAGVHSEAFF
cdr3_nt: TGTGCACTCCTACGGGCAGGCGTTCACTCTGAAGCTTTCTTT

clone_size: many
v_call: TRBV7-3
d_call: -
j_call: TRBJ2-5
cdr3_aa: CASSLDYGETQYF
cdr3_nt: TGTGCCAGCAGCTTAGACTACGGGGAGACCCAGTACTTC

clone_size: many
v_call: TRBV9
d_call: TRBD1
j_call: TRBJ1-2
cdr3_aa: CASSVSGTDYGYTF
cdr3_nt: TGTGCCAGCAGCGTTTCCGGGACAGACTATGGCTACACCTTC

clone_size: many
v_call: TRBV6-6
d_call: TRBD1
j_call: TRBJ1-2
cdr3_aa: CASTHRGDGYTF
cdr3_nt: TGTGCCAGCACCCACAGGGGGGATGGCTACACCTTC

clone_size: many
v_call: TRBV7-9
d_call: TRBD1
j_call: TRBJ2-1
cdr3_aa: CASGTLTGNIYNEQFF
cdr3_nt: TGTGCCAGCGGGACCTTGACAGGGAATATCTACAATGAGCAGTTCTTC

clone_size: medium-sized
v_call: TRBV7-2
d_call: -
j_call: TRBJ1-5
cdr3_aa: CASSLGIGKPQHF
cdr3_nt: TGTGCCAGCAGCTTAGGAATTGGTAAGCCCCAGCATTTT

clone_size: medium-sized
v_call: TRBV27
d_call: -
j_call: TRBJ1-5
cdr3_aa: CASSPRGDQPQHF
cdr3_nt: TGTGCCAGCAGCCCCCGAGGGGATCAGCCCCAGCATTTT

clone_size: -
v_call: TRBV6-5
d_call: TRBD1
j_call: TRBJ1-1
cdr3_aa: CASSYGQGTTEAFF
cdr3_nt: TGTGCCAGCAGTTACGGACAGGGGACCACTGAAGCTTTCTTT

clone_size: medium-sized
v_call: TRBV6-5
d_call: -
j_call: TRBJ1-2
cdr3_aa: CASSWSVYGYTF
cdr3_nt: TGTGCCAGCAGTTGGTCGGTTTATGGCTACACCTTC

clone_size: -
v_call: TRBV20-1
d_call: -
j_call: TRBJ2-7
cdr3_aa: CSTMRTESSYEQYF
cdr3_nt: TGCAGTACGATGCGGACAGAAAGCTCCTACGAGCAGTACTTC

clone_size: many
v_call: TRBV14
d_call: -
j_call: TRBJ1-1
cdr3_aa: CASSPQANTEAFF
cdr3_nt: TGTGCCAGCAGCCCTCAAGCGAACACTGAAGCTTTCTTT

clone_size: many
v_call: TRBV20-1
d_call: -
j_call: TRBJ1-1
cdr3_aa: CSARQATEAFF
cdr3_nt: TGCAGTGCTAGGCAGGCGACTGAAGCTTTCTTT

clone_size: many
v_call: TRBV25-1
d_call: -
j_call: TRBJ1-6
cdr3_aa: CASSDSRSSYNSPLHF
cdr3_nt: TGTGCCAGCAGTGATTCGAGGAGCTCCTATAATTCACCCCTCCACTTT

clone_size: many
v_call: TRBV29-1
d_call: TRBD1
j_call: TRBJ1-1
cdr3_aa: CSVEGIVAGGGTEAFF
cdr3_nt: TGCAGCGTTGAAGGTATAGTCGCAGGGGGCGGCACTGAAGCTTTCTTT